This TCR beta chain emerged from a study of T cell changes during pregnancy in multiple sclerosis. CDR1 SGHDT and CDR2 YYEEEE come from the germline V gene. V was pared by 2 bases and J by 0 bases, with 6 bases between. The CDR3 is 14 amino acids. TCRdb's table, derived via immunoSEQ multiplex PCR, lists solely in-frame clones and lacks some. The sample has some 83,000 clones; roughly nine tenths are singletons. The V and J genes are TRBV5-6 and TRBJ1-5; D is ambiguous. The receptor's source is a female donor in good health, serving as a control in a pregnancy study. Some clones in this sample may be carry-over from other donors' samples. The material sequenced was PBMCs, taken in the first trimester of pregnancy. CDR3 coding DNA: TGTGCCAGCAGCTTAGATAGTAGCAATCAGCCCCAGCATTTT. Amino acids: CASSLDSSNQPQHF.